A single sample gave rise to the 28 T cell receptor beta chains below, sequenced in a study of OX40 agonist ivuxolimab in advanced cancers. Clones were read by immunoSEQ multiplex PCR, and TCRdb kept only the in-frame ones, dropping some. The table lists approximately 82,000 clones, over 70% of them singletons. The sequencing here drew on CD4+ or CD8+ T cells sorted from blood, taken in a trial of the OX40 agonist ivuxolimab. Receptors originate from an adult with an advanced solid tumor such as melanoma, head and neck, liver or kidney cancer.

The chain employs TRBV19 and TRBJ1-2; TRBD1 might be the D (5 bases). Germline CDR1 and CDR2: LNHDA and SQIVND (reference sequence). V gave up 4 bases and J gave up 4 bases, with 7 bases separating them. The CDR3 has 12 residues. The CDR3 DNA reads as TGTGCCAGTAGTAGGGGACGCTATGGCTACACCTTC. The encoded protein is CASSRGRYGYTF.

The V and J genes are TRBV5-1 and TRBJ2-2, with D possibly matching TRBD2 (6 bases). Between the trimmed V and J ends, which lost 5 bases and 5 bases, there was a span of 10 bases. This CDR3 contains 13 residues. Germline V gene sequence: CDR1 SGHRS, CDR2 YFSETQ. The CDR3 nucleotides read TGCGCCAGCAGTATGGGGGGAACCGGGGAGCTGTTTTTT. This sequence encodes CASSMGGTGELFF.

CDR3 nucleotides: TGTGCCAGCTCACGGACTGGAAGTTTGGAGACCCAGTACTTC. As protein: CASSRTGSLETQYF. The chain recombines TRBV18 with TRBJ2-5, with a possible D match to TRBD2 (5 bases). The germline V gene has CDR1 KGHSH and CDR2 LQKENI. Trimming stripped 4 bases from V and 5 bases from J, with 14 bases between. This CDR3 is built from 14 residues. Drawing the rest from reference TRBV18 and TRBJ2-5, the complete variable domain is NAGVMQNPRHLVRRRGQEARLRCSPMKGHSHVYWYRQLPEEGLKFMVYLQKENIIDESGMPKERFSAEFPKEGPSILRIQQVVRGDSAAYFCASSRTGSLETQYFGPGTRLLVL.

This chain links TRBV30 with TRBJ1-2, with D hard to call. The CDR3 is made up of 13 amino acids. Germline CDR1 reads GTSNPN; CDR2 reads SVGIG (reference sequence). V gave up 2 bases and J gave up 4 bases, with 11 bases separating them. CDR3 in amino acids: CAWSPPWPYGYTF. In nucleotides, the CDR3 is TGTGCCTGGAGTCCGCCCTGGCCCTATGGCTACACCTTC.

The V and J genes are TRBV7-3 and TRBJ2-1; 10 bases fit TRBD2. The germline V gene encodes CDR1 SGHTA and CDR2 FQGTGA. V lost 5 bases, J lost 8 bases, and 12 bases stayed unmatched. The CDR3 length is 16 residues. The CDR3, as DNA: TGTGCCAGCAGCGCCATTACTAGCGGGAATCGTGATGAGCAGTTCTTC. Its translation: CASSAITSGNRDEQFF. The variable domain in full, with the rest retrieved from reference TRBV7-3 and TRBJ2-1, is GAGVSQTPSNKVTEKGKYVELRCDPISGHTALYWYRQSLGQGPEFLIYFQGTGAADDSGLPNDRFFAVRPEGSVSTLKIQRTERGDSAVYLCASSAITSGNRDEQFFGPGTRLTVL.

This clone is a singleton in its sample. This chain uses TRBV5-4 with TRBJ1-4; D is uncertain. CDR3 size: 13 residues. Germline V gene sequence: CDR1 SGHNT, CDR2 YYREEE (reference sequence). The V and J ends lost 2 bases and 5 bases respectively, with 7 bases between them. The CDR3 nucleotides read TGTGCCAGCAGCTTAAGCGGGAATGAAAAACTGTTTTTT. It encodes CASSLSGNEKLFF.

V usage is TRBV6-1 and J usage is TRBJ1-5; D is unresolved. The CDR3 length is 14 residues. From germline, CDR1 is MNHNS and CDR2 SASEGT. With 8 bases removed from V and 0 bases from J, the gap between germline ends came to 11 bases. The CDR3 nucleotides read TGTGCCAGCTGCTCACAATATAGCAATCAGCCCCAGCATTTT. As protein: CASCSQYSNQPQHF.

The chain combines TRBV28 with TRBJ1-4; 8 positions agree with TRBD1. This CDR3 contains 16 residues. V was clipped by 3 bases and J by 8 bases; unmatched bases: 11. Germline V gives CDR1 MDHEN, CDR2 SYDVKM. CDR3 bases: TGTGCCAGCAGTTTCTCAGGTCCCGGGACAGGAGAAAAACTGTTTTTT. This translates into CASSFSGPGTGEKLFF.

The chain combines TRBV19 with TRBJ2-7; D might be TRBD1 (6 bases). The V end was cut by 3 bases, the J end by 3 bases, with 6 bases between. The CDR3 sequence is 12 residues long. The V gene's germline CDR1 is LNHDA and CDR2 SQIVND (reference sequence). CDR3 loop: CASSMTGYEQYF. The CDR3 nucleotides are TGTGCCAGTAGTATGACAGGCTACGAGCAGTACTTC.

V and J are TRBV27 and TRBJ2-7; tentative D call: TRBD2 (5 bases). This CDR3 is 14 amino acids long. Germline V gene lookup returns CDR1 MNHEY and CDR2 SMNVEV (reference sequence). With 1 base removed from V and 6 bases from J, the gap between germline ends came to 13 bases. CDR3 in DNA: TGTGCCAGCAGTTTATTTGGCGGGTTTCGCGAGCAGTACTTC. Translation: CASSLFGGFREQYF.

CDR3 sequence: CASSLSGGQGDTQYF. As DNA, the CDR3 is TGTGCCAGCAGCTTATCCGGGGGGCAGGGAGATACGCAGTATTTT. The V gene is TRBV7-2, the J gene TRBJ2-3; a possible D gene is TRBD2 (7 bases). CDR1 SGHTA and CDR2 FQGNSA come from the germline V gene. CDR3 length equals 15 residues. V lost 2 bases and J lost 5, with 14 bases in between.

The chain couples TRBV19 to TRBJ1-4; D unresolved. Looked up from germline, CDR1 is LNHDA and CDR2 is SQIVND (reference sequence). This CDR3 region has 16 residues. Trimming shortened V by 5 bases and J by 1 base, and 14 bases separated the two germline ends. The CDR3 region has the DNA TGTGCCAGTAGTTTGAGATTACACTTAACTAATGAAAAACTGTTTTTT. It specifies CASSLRLHLTNEKLFF. Full variable domain (remainder filled in from reference TRBV19 and TRBJ1-4): DGGITQSPKYLFRKEGQNVTLSCEQNLNHDAMYWYRQDPGQGLRLIYYSQIVNDFQKGDIAEGYSVSREKKESFPLTVTSAQKNPTAFYLCASSLRLHLTNEKLFFGSGTQLSVL.

The V call is TRBV19, the J call TRBJ2-5, with D perhaps given as TRBD1 or TRBD2 (6 bases each). V was cut by 5 bases and J by 1 base, with 26 bases left in between. The CDR3 is made up of 19 amino acids. CDR1 is LNHDA, CDR2 SQIVND, per germline (reference sequence). This chain's CDR3 is CASSGTGAFGSRGQETQYF. The CDR3 DNA sequence: TGTGCCAGTAGTGGTACGGGGGCTTTCGGGTCCAGGGGCCAAGAGACCCAGTACTTC.

CDR3 in DNA: TGTGCCAGCTCACCACCCGGAGTCGGGGGACCGAACACTGAAGCTTTCTTT. Encoded protein: CASSPPGVGGPNTEAFF. The chain is built from TRBV18 and TRBJ1-1, with a possible D match to TRBD1 (5 bases). The V gene lost 0 bases and the J gene lost 1 base, with 15 bases spanning the gap. The CDR3 sequence is 17 residues long. Per germline, CDR1 KGHSH and CDR2 LQKENI.

The sample holds one count of this clone. J is TRBJ1-3 and V is TRBV6-5; D is ambiguous. CDR3 size: 13 residues. From germline, CDR1 is MNHEY and CDR2 SVGAGI. Trimming shortened V by 0 bases and J by 8 bases, and 8 bases separated the two germline ends. This CDR3 is CASSYSLGYTIYF. The CDR3 DNA reads as TGTGCCAGCAGTTACTCCCTTGGTTACACCATATATTTT.

In its sample, this clone was seen once. The rearrangement uses TRBV5-4 and TRBJ2-5; 10 bases map to TRBD2. CDR1 is SGHNT and CDR2 is YYREEE in the germline V gene (reference sequence). Trimming cost V 4 bases and J 4 bases; bases outside gene matches: 10. The CDR3 extends over 16 amino acids. The CDR3 sequence is CASSQGRLAGVETQYF. In nucleotides, the CDR3 is TGTGCCAGCAGCCAAGGCCGGCTAGCGGGGGTAGAGACCCAGTACTTC.

J is TRBJ1-4 and V is TRBV19, with 7 bases lining up with TRBD1. CDR3 length: 14 residues. The trim removed 6 bases at V and 3 bases at J, leaving 4 bases unmatched. CDR1 and CDR2 (germline): LNHDA, SQIVND (reference sequence). CDR3 residues: CASRTGTANEKLFF. The CDR3 bases are TGTGCCAGTAGAACCGGGACAGCTAATGAAAAACTGTTTTTT.

The V gene is TRBV7-9, the J gene TRBJ2-5; D is possibly TRBD1 (6 bases). Trimming cost V 5 bases and J 4 bases, with 17 bases left between them. This CDR3 is built from 15 residues. The germline V gene encodes CDR1 SEHNR and CDR2 FQNEAQ (reference sequence). The CDR3 loop reads CASSRDKAAIETQYF. The CDR3 DNA sequence: TGTGCCAGCAGCAGGGACAAAGCTGCCATAGAGACCCAGTACTTC. Drawing the rest from reference TRBV7-9 and TRBJ2-5, the complete variable domain is DTGVSQNPRHKITKRGQNVTFRCDPISEHNRLYWYRQTLGQGPEFLTYFQNEAQLEKSRLLSDRFSAERPKGSFSTLEIQRTEQGDSAMYLCASSRDKAAIETQYFGPGTRLLVL.

The V gene is TRBV18, the J gene TRBJ1-1; D is uncertain. Trimming took 3 bases from V and 4 from J, leaving 15 bases between them. The germline V gene encodes CDR1 KGHSH and CDR2 LQKENI. There are 15 residues in the CDR3. The CDR3 DNA reads TGTGCCAGCTCACCGTCCCCCGGCGCGGGCACTGAAGCTTTCTTT. This codes for CASSPSPGAGTEAFF.

The genes are TRBV11-3 and TRBJ1-3, with a weak D call TRBD1 (5 bases). Trimming left V 2 bases short and J 2 bases short, with 16 bases between. Germline V gene sequence: CDR1 SGHNT, CDR2 YENEEA. The CDR3 is made up of 17 amino acids. The CDR3 sequence: CASSLRRGRVTGNTIYF. The CDR3 coding sequence is TGTGCCAGCAGCTTAAGGCGGGGACGGGTTACTGGAAACACCATATATTTT.

The V gene is TRBV30, the J gene TRBJ1-3, with D unresolved. Germline CDR1 and CDR2: GTSNPN and SVGIG (reference sequence). Trimming left V 3 bases short and J 4 bases short, with 10 bases between. The CDR3 runs to 13 residues. The CDR3 bases are TGTGCCTGGAGCTGGTCCGCAGGAAACACCATATATTTT. Translated: CAWSWSAGNTIYF.

The V call is TRBV4-1, the J call TRBJ2-1; TRBD2 matches 7 bases. V gave up 0 bases and J gave up 3 bases; unmatched junction bases: 5. The CDR3 totals 16 residues. Germline-derived CDR1 and CDR2 are MGHRA and YSYEKL. The CDR3, as DNA: TGCGCCAGCAGCCAAGATGCGACTAGCATCTACAATGAGCAGTTCTTC. Its protein product is CASSQDATSIYNEQFF.

This sequence joins TRBV4-1 and TRBJ2-7; 7 bases are shared with TRBD2. J was trimmed by 4 bases and V by 1 base; bases with no gene match: 7. In germline, CDR1 is MGHRA, CDR2 YSYEKL. There are 15 residues in the CDR3. Here the CDR3 DNA reads TGCGCCAGCAGCCAAGGCAGCGGGGTGAGATACGAGCAGTACTTC. Translation: CASSQGSGVRYEQYF.

The chain combines TRBV21-1 with TRBJ1-3; TRBD1, the D gene given by the table, was not confirmed from the DNA. TRBV21-1 is a pseudogene locus. The CDR3 covers 18 residues. CDR3 residues: CASSKKWGRQVSGNTIYF. In DNA, the CDR3 is TGTGCCAGCAGCAAAAAGTGGGGAAGACAGGTCTCTGGAAACACCATATATTTT.

The chain combines TRBV7-9 with TRBJ2-1, with 8 bases fitting TRBD1. Trimming took 5 bases from V and 7 from J; bases not matched to a gene: 10. Germline V gene sequence: CDR1 SEHNR, CDR2 FQNEAQ (reference sequence). The CDR3 extends over 15 amino acids. The CDR3 DNA is TGTGCCAGCAGCATTACAGGGGGTGCACAGAATGAGCAGTTCTTC. Encoded protein: CASSITGGAQNEQFF.

The chain carries TRBV5-6 and TRBJ1-2, with D maybe TRBD1 (6 bases). The CDR3 consists of 14 residues. Germline V gene data show CDR1 as SGHDT and CDR2 as YYEEEE. Trimming removed 2 bases from V and 2 bases from J, with 10 bases in between. The CDR3 coding sequence is TGTGCCAGCAGCTTTGGACAGTTAAACTATGGCTACACCTTC. Its protein product is CASSFGQLNYGYTF. Variable domain in full (rest from reference TRBV5-6 and TRBJ1-2): DAGVTQSPTHLIKTRGQQVTLRCSPKSGHDTVSWYQQALGQGPQFIFQYYEEEERQRGNFPDRFSGHQFPNYSSELNVNALLLGDSALYLCASSFGQLNYGYTFGSGTRLTVV.

The V and J genes are TRBV5-1 and TRBJ2-1; TRBD2 agrees at 10 bases. Germline-derived CDR1 and CDR2 are SGHRS and YFSETQ. This CDR3 has 16 amino acids. Germline trimming cut 3 bases from V and 4 bases from J; bases unmatched to any gene: 7. CDR3 coding DNA: TGCGCCAGCAGCTATTATAGCGGGAGGCGGTACAATGAGCAGTTCTTC. Translating gives CASSYYSGRRYNEQFF. Full variable domain (outside the CDR3, taken from reference TRBV5-1 and TRBJ2-1): KAGVTQTPRYLIKTRGQQVTLSCSPISGHRSVSWYQQTPGQGLQFLFEYFSETQRNKGNFPGRFSGRQFSNSRSEMNVSTLELGDSALYLCASSYYSGRRYNEQFFGPGTRLTVL.

The chain couples TRBV5-8 to TRBJ2-5, with 11 bases that match TRBD2. The CDR3 runs 17 residues. Germline V lookup: CDR1 SGHTS, CDR2 YDEGEE. Trimming removed 1 base from V and 2 bases from J; junction bases left unmatched: 7. CDR3 sequence (DNA): TGTGCCAGCAGCTTGTCTAGCGGGGGGACTCTACAAGAGACCCAGTACTTC. This sequence encodes CASSLSSGGTLQETQYF.